Below, 21 T cell receptor beta chains from the same sample are listed, as sequenced in a study of blood T cell repertoires in COVID-19. Only in-frame clones appear in the TCRdb table, and some are missing; sequencing was by immunoSEQ multiplex PCR. The data contain roughly 100,000 clones, about nine tenths of them singletons. The sequencing sample was made of peripheral blood. The receptors were sampled from a woman between 50 and 59 years old with COVID-19, enrolled during active disease.

The chain has TRBV3-1 (or the pseudogene TRBV3-2) and TRBJ1-2; possibly TRBD1 for D (5 bases). V lost 0 bases and J lost 3, with 5 bases in between. The CDR3 sequence is 13 residues long. From germline, CDR1 is LGHDT and CDR2 YNNKEL (reference sequence). CDR3 amino acids: CASSQDRDYGYTF. DNA of the CDR3: TGTGCCAGCAGCCAAGACAGGGACTATGGCTACACCTTC.

The chain carries TRBV28 and TRBJ1-2; 8 nucleotides agree with TRBD1. Trimming cost V 2 bases and J 8 bases; bases outside gene matches: 10. Per the germline V gene, CDR1 is MDHEN and CDR2 is SYDVKM. The length of the CDR3 is 15 residues. CDR3: CASSLTGGALGGYTF. The CDR3 DNA follows: TGTGCCAGCAGTTTAACAGGGGGGGCATTAGGAGGCTACACCTTC.

V usage is TRBV18 and J usage is TRBJ2-5; D gene uncertain. CDR3 size: 13 residues. In germline, CDR1 is KGHSH, CDR2 LQKENI. V lost 3 bases and J 4 bases, leaving 9 bases between the germline ends. Here the CDR3 DNA reads TGTGCCAGCTCACCCGGTACGGTAGAGACCCAGTACTTC. This codes for CASSPGTVETQYF.

The chain has TRBV6-4 and TRBJ2-6; D not resolved. The CDR3 totals 15 residues. Germline V gene data show CDR1 as MRHNA and CDR2 as SNTAGT. Trimming left V 1 base short and J 0 bases short, with 4 bases between. The CDR3 coding sequence is TGTGCCAGCAGTGACTGGGCCTCTGGGGCCAACGTCCTGACTTTC. Translating it yields CASSDWASGANVLTF.

The chain links TRBV13 to TRBJ2-3, with TRBD2 identical over 9 bases. Germline trimming cut 3 bases from V and 6 bases from J; bases unmatched to any gene: 4. The CDR3 spans 14 residues. Per germline, CDR1 PRHDT and CDR2 FYEKMQ (reference sequence). CDR3 region: CASSLGGGADTQYF. The CDR3 nucleotides are TGTGCCAGCAGCTTGGGCGGGGGGGCTGATACGCAGTATTTT.

V and J are TRBV3-1 (or the pseudogene TRBV3-2) and TRBJ1-2; tentative D call: TRBD1 (5 bases). V gave up 1 base and J gave up 8 bases, with 17 bases separating them. The germline V gene encodes CDR1 LGHDT and CDR2 YNNKEL (reference sequence). This CDR3 comprises 15 residues. The CDR3 bases are TGTGCCAGCAGCCAAGCTAGGTTAACAGGCGGCGGCTACACCTTC. Encoded protein: CASSQARLTGGGYTF.

The chain couples TRBV7-9 to TRBJ2-7; a possible D gene is TRBD2 (5 bases). V lost 1 base, J lost 2 bases, and 9 bases lay in between. The CDR3 totals 14 residues. The germline CDR1 and CDR2 sequences are SEHNR and FQNEAQ (reference sequence). CDR3: CASSLGTSTYEQYF. The CDR3 coding sequence is TGTGCCAGCAGCTTAGGGACTTCTACCTACGAGCAGTACTTC. Variable domain in full (rest from reference TRBV7-9 and TRBJ2-7): DTGVSQNPRHKITKRGQNVTFRCDPISEHNRLYWYRQTLGQGPEFLTYFQNEAQLEKSRLLSDRFSAERPKGSFSTLEIQRTEQGDSAMYLCASSLGTSTYEQYFGPGTRLTVT.

This chain connects TRBV6-5 to TRBJ2-5, with 10 bases fitting TRBD2. Germline values: CDR1 MNHEY, CDR2 SVGAGI. The CDR3 has 14 amino acids. Losses at the gene ends were 5 bases for V and 3 bases for J; bases not matched to a gene: 3. The CDR3 DNA sequence: TGTGCCAGCAGTAGCCTAGCGGGGGAAGAGACCCAGTACTTC. Translated: CASSSLAGEETQYF.

This chain links TRBV6-5 with TRBJ2-1; 8 positions match TRBD1. Per the germline V gene, CDR1 is MNHEY and CDR2 is SVGAGI. The CDR3 has 15 amino acids. The trim removed 6 bases at V and 8 bases at J, leaving 12 bases unmatched. DNA of the CDR3: TGTGCCAGCAGCAAGCCGGGACAGGTTTTGGATGAGCAGTTCTTC. Amino acid sequence: CASSKPGQVLDEQFF.

The rearrangement joins TRBV7-3 to TRBJ2-1; D possibly corresponds to TRBD1 (5 bases). The germline gives CDR1 SGHTA, CDR2 FQGTGA. V gave up 3 bases and J gave up 1 base, with 10 bases separating them. The CDR3 has 15 amino acids. CDR3 nucleotide sequence: TGTGCCAGCAGCTTCGACCAGGGATCCTACAATGAGCAGTTCTTC. Translation: CASSFDQGSYNEQFF.

The chain combines TRBV5-4 with TRBJ2-7; 7 bases fit TRBD2. CDR1 SGHNT and CDR2 YYREEE come from the germline V gene (reference sequence). Germline trimming cut 4 bases from V and 3 bases from J; bases unmatched to any gene: 4. This CDR3 contains 13 residues. CDR3: CASSRGVDYEQYF. For the CDR3, the DNA is TGTGCCAGCAGCCGGGGGGTGGACTACGAGCAGTACTTC.

The chain uses TRBV5-1 and TRBJ2-2, with 15 bases that match TRBD2. CDR3 length: 18 residues. The trim removed 3 bases at V and 0 bases at J, leaving 3 bases unmatched. CDR1 is SGHRS, CDR2 YFSETQ, per germline. This CDR3 reads CASSSGTSGGPNTGELFF. In nucleotides, the CDR3 is TGCGCCAGCAGCTCCGGGACTAGCGGGGGGCCGAACACCGGGGAGCTGTTTTTT.

The rearrangement links TRBV18 to TRBJ2-2; perhaps TRBD1 as D (5 bases). The length of the CDR3 is 17 residues. The V gene lost 2 bases and the J gene lost 0 bases, with 13 bases spanning the gap. In germline, CDR1 is KGHSH, CDR2 LQKENI. The CDR3 DNA reads TGTGCCAGCTCACCAAGCTCTTGGGGCTCGAACACCGGGGAGCTGTTTTTT. It translates to CASSPSSWGSNTGELFF.

This rearrangement joins TRBV5-1 to TRBJ2-3, with 7 bases matching TRBD2. Looked up from germline, CDR1 is SGHRS and CDR2 is YFSETQ. The CDR3 consists of 14 residues. The V segment lost 6 bases and the J segment 2 bases; nucleotides outside the gene matches: 6. This CDR3 is CASTLGGFTDTQYF. CDR3 nucleotides: TGCGCCAGCACTCTCGGGGGGTTCACAGATACGCAGTATTTT.

The chain employs TRBV21-1 and TRBJ1-1. TRBV21-1 is recorded as a pseudogene. The CDR3 loop spans 14 amino acids. The CDR3 region is CASSKSRGADRAFF. The CDR3 nucleotides are TGTGCCAGCAGCAAATCTCGGGGGGCCGATAGGGCTTTCTTT.

The chain carries TRBV7-3 and TRBJ2-1, with 10 bases lining up with TRBD1. Germline trimming cut 5 bases from V and 10 bases from J; bases unmatched to any gene: 8. Germline assignment: CDR1 SGHTA and CDR2 FQGTGA. This CDR3 is 14 amino acids long. CDR3 nucleotide sequence: TGTGCCAGCAGCGCGCGACAGGGGGCGAGGGAGCAGTTCTTC. Translating it yields CASSARQGAREQFF.

This clone was counted a few times. The V gene is TRBV6-1, the J gene TRBJ2-7, with 11 bases that match TRBD1. CDR3 length: 15 residues. Trimming at V came to 3 bases and at J to 6 bases, leaving 7 bases not matched to a gene. Germline V gene lookup returns CDR1 MNHNS and CDR2 SASEGT. The CDR3, as DNA: TGTGCCAGCAGTGACACCGGGACAGGGGGTTTCGAGCAGTACTTC. This encodes CASSDTGTGGFEQYF.

The chain combines TRBV6-6 with TRBJ2-7; D is uncertain. This CDR3 is 14 amino acids long. The V gene lost 0 bases and the J gene lost 2 bases, with 8 bases spanning the gap. Germline loops: CDR1 MNHNY, CDR2 SVGAGI (reference sequence). The CDR3 loop is CASSYSGNTYEQYF. CDR3 sequence (DNA): TGTGCCAGCAGTTACTCGGGCAACACCTACGAGCAGTACTTC.

This clone was seen once. The chain recombines TRBV2 with TRBJ2-5, with 8 nucleotides matching TRBD2. Germline V CDR1 and CDR2: SNHLY, FYNNEI. This CDR3 has 13 residues. CDR3 DNA sequence: TGTGCAATCGGGGGGGGCAGCCAAGAGACCCAGTACTTC. This encodes CAIGGGSQETQYF.

V usage is TRBV5-1 and J usage is TRBJ2-3, with 7 positions matching TRBD2. The V gene's germline CDR1 is SGHRS and CDR2 YFSETQ. The V gene end was trimmed by 1 base and the J gene end by 3 bases; junction bases not matched to a gene: 5. This CDR3 contains 15 residues. Here the CDR3 reads CASSLSGVRTDTQYF. Written as DNA, the CDR3 is TGCGCCAGCAGCTTGAGCGGGGTGAGGACAGATACGCAGTATTTT.

This chain connects TRBV18 to TRBJ2-7; D is unresolved. The CDR3 length is 12 residues. Deletions cut 2 bases from V and 6 bases from J, with 8 bases between. Germline-derived CDR1 and CDR2 are KGHSH and LQKENI. CDR3: CASSPESSEQYF. CDR3 coding DNA: TGTGCCAGCTCACCAGAGTCTTCCGAGCAGTACTTC.